The clone carrying this T cell receptor beta chain has at least ten counts. Its antigen remains unknown. The source of the sample is a study of CD8 T cells in ankylosing spondylitis. Notes on the study in general: Certain motif variants had earlier been reported in reactive arthritis synovial fluid and blood.

Germline loops: CDR1 LGHNA, CDR2 YSLEER. Trimming took off 3 bases at V and 5 bases at J, with 18 bases between the two ends. CDR3 size: 16 residues. Generation of TCR beta libraries employed quantitative 5'-RACE incorporating molecular barcodes. TCRdb re-called the 5' RACE reads through MiXCR, storing one row per CDR3 protein. The data hold roughly 240,000 distinct CDR3 sequences, with 8% to 10% observed a single time. The sample taken for sequencing was blood, either unsorted or a sorted T cell fraction (not recorded which). This chain joins TRBV4-3 and TRBJ2-3; possible D gene TRBD2, 5 bases. The sequence derives from a female donor with ankylosing spondylitis or in good health (not recorded which). The CDR3 loop reads CASSHSPGVGLDTQYF. CDR3 nucleotides: TGCGCCAGCAGCCATTCTCCCGGGGTCGGTTTAGATACGCAGTATTTT.